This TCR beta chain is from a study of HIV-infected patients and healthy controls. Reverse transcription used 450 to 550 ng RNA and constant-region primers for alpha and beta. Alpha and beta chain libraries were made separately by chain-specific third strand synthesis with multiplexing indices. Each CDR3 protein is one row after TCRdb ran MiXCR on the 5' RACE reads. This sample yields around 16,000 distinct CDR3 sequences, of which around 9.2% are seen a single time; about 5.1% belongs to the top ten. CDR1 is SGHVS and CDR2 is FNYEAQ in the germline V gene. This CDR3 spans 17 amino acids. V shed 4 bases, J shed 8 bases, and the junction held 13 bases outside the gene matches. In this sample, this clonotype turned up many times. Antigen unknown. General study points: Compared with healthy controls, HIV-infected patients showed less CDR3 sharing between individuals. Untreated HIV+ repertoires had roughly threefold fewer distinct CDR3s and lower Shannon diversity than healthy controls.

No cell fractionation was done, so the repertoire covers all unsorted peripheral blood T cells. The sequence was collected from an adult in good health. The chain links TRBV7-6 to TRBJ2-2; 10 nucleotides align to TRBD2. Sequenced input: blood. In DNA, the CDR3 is TGTGCCAGCAGCTCCCCGACTAGCGGGTCCTGGGGGGGGGAGCTGTTTTTT. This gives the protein CASSSPTSGSWGGELFF.